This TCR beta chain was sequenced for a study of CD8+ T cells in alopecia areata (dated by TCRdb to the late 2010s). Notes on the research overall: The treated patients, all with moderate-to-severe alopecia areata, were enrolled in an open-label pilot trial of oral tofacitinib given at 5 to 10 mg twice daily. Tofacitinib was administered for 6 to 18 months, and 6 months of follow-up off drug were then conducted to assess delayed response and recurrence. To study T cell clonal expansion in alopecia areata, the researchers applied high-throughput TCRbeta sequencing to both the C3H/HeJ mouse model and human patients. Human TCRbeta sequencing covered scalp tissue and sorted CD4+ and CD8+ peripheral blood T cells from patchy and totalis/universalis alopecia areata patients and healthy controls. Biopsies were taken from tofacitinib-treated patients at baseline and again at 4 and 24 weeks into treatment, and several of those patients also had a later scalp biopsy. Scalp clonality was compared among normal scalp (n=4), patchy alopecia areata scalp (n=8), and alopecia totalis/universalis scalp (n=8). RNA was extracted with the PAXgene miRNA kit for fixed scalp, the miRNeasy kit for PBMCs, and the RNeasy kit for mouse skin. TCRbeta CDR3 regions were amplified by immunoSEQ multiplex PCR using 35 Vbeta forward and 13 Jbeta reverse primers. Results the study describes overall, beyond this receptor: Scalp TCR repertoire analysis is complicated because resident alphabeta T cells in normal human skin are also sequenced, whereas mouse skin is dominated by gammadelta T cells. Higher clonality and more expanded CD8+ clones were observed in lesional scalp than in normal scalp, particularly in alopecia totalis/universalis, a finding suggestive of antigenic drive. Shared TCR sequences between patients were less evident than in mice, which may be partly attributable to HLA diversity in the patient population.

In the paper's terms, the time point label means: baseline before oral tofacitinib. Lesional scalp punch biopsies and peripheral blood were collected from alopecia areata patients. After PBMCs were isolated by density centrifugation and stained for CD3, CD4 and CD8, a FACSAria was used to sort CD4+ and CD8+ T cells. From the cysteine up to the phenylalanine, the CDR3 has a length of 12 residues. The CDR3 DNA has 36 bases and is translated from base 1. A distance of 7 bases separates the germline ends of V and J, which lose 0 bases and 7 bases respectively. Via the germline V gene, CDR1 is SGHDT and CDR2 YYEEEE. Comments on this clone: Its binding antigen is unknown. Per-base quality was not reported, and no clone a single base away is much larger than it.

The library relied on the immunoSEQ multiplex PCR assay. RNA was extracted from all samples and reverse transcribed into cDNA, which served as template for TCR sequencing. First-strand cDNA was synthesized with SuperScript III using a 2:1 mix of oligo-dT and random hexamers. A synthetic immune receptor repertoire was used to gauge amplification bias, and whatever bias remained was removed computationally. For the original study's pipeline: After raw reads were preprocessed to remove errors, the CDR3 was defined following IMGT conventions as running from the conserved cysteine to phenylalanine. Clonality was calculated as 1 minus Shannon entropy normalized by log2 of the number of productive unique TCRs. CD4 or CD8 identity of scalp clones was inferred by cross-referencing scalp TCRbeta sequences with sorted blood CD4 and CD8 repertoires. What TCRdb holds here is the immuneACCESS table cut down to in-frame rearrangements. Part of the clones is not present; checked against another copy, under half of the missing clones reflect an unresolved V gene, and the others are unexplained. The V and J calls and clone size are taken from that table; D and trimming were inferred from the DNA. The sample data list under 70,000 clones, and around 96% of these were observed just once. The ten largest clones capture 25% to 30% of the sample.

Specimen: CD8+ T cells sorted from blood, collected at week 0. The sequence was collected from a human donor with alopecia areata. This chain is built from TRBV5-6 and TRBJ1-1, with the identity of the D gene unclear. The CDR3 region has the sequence CASSLGAVEAFF. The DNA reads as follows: TGTGCCAGCAGCTTGGGGGCAGTTGAAGCTTTCTTT.